The T cell receptor (beta chain) under discussion was sequenced for a study of identical twins. Study-level results: In cord blood, abundant beta clonotypes had fewer insertions; memory showed no trend. The analysis was cross-sectional rather than longitudinal within donors.

This clonotype was picked up a small number of times. The antigen is unknown. Per germline, CDR1 LGHDT and CDR2 YNNKEL (reference sequence). V was shortened by 1 base and J by 3 bases, with 6 bases between the two germline ends. The CDR3 sequence is 13 residues long. After template switching added a universal primer site, the resulting cDNA carried unique molecular identifiers. TCRdb independently ran MiXCR on the 5' RACE reads; one entry per CDR3 protein. This sample has 200,000 to 250,000 distinct CDR3 sequences; around 6.8% occur once, and the top ten carry more than 1.5%. The sample was also reused in another study, on yellow fever vaccine responses in identical twins. As that study records: Among the twins, the vaccine T cell response reportedly seemed partly convergent and partly personalized.

The material sequenced was memory (CD45RO+) T cells sorted from blood. V and J are TRBV3-1 and TRBJ1-1; D is possibly TRBD1 (5 bases). This TCR came from a woman aged 18-29 years in good health. This CDR3 reads CASSQAGHTEAFF. The CDR3 DNA reads as TGTGCCAGCAGCCAAGCAGGGCACACTGAAGCTTTCTTT.